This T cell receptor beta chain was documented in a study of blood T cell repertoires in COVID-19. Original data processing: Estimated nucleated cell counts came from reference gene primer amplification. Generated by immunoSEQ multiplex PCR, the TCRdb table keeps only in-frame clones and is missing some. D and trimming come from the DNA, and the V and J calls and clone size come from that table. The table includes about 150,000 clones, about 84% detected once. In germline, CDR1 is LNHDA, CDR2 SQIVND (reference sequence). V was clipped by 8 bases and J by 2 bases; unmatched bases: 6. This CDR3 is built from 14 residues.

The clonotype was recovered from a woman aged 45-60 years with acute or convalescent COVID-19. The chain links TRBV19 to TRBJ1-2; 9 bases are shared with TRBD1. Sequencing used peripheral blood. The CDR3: CASQRDRANYGYTF. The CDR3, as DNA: TGTGCCAGTCAAAGGGACAGGGCGAACTATGGCTACACCTTC.